This T cell receptor beta chain was identified in a study of tumor-infiltrating lymphocytes in primary liver carcinoma. This clonotype was found many times. Its antigen remains unidentified. The trim removed 6 bases at V and 10 bases at J, leaving 19 bases unmatched. This CDR3 is 17 amino acids long. Findings of the study overall: A fraction of only about 7-25% of top clones appeared in all five tumor regions. The difference in top-250-clone fraction between tumors and blood was significant, favoring tumors (p = 0.039).

The investigators made TCR beta cDNA from approximately 510 ng total RNA, using a constant-region primer. Generation of the TCR beta libraries relied on three nested multiplex PCR rounds using slightly modified ARM-PCR. Primers for the first two PCR rounds were TRBV1-TRBV30 forward primers and a C-beta reverse primer (about 9 cycles per round). TCRdb reprocessed the multiplex PCR reads with MiXCR, giving one entry per CDR3 protein. This sample has about 100,000 distinct CDR3 sequences; 55% to 80% occur once, and the top ten carry 10% to 15%. Between roughly 20 and 33 mg of unsorted bulk tissue served as the source from which RNA and DNA were co-extracted.

The V and J genes are TRBV12-3 or TRBV12-4 and TRBJ1-1; 11 bases match TRBD1. This clonotype was obtained from a woman between 55 and 75 years old with primary liver carcinoma and hepatitis B virus infection. Material: liver tumor tissue from sampling region 2. Subset of the sample: tumor region T2, inferior pole. The CDR3, as DNA: TGTGCCAGCAGCACAGGACAGGGGGCCGACTGGTCTTTTCGAGCTTTCTTT. Amino acids: CASSTGQGADWSFRAFF.